Listed below are T cell receptor beta chains from one sample, sequenced in a study of T cell repertoires in cytomegalovirus infection. TCRdb fed the reads into MiXCR, producing one record per CDR3 protein. The sample has approximately 49,000 distinct CDR3 sequences, about 18% seen once. The antigens for these receptors are not known. Sequencing used CD8+ T cells from cultured PBMCs, obtained from culture after CMV antigen stimulation. The source of these receptors is a human donor in good health (CMV status not recorded). Some clones in this sample may be carry-over from other donors' samples. CDR3s include the opening cysteine and the closing phenylalanine or tryptophan. The D gene is left open where the match is weak. Expanded clones get a size class; other rows say once, few or many, or leave the size out.

J: TRBJ1-5
V: TRBV7-8
length: 14
size: .
D: .
DNA: TGTGCCAGCACAACACTTTATAGCAATCAGCCCCAGCATTTT
CDR3: CASTTLYSNQPQHF

J: TRBJ2-1
V: TRBV7-2
length: 16
size: many
D: TRBD2
DNA: TGTGCCAGCAGCCCCACCCTCGCGACTAGCCACAATGAGCAGTTCTTC
CDR3: CASSPTLATSHNEQFF

J: TRBJ1-4
V: TRBV4-2
length: 13
size: .
D: .
DNA: TGTGCCAGCAGCCAAGATAGAAAGGGACTGGAGTTTTTT
CDR3: CASSQDRKGLEFF

J: TRBJ1-1
V: TRBV19
length: 13
size: .
D: .
DNA: TGTGCCAGTAGTATAGGGACCCCCACTGAAGCTTTCTTT
CDR3: CASSIGTPTEAFF

J: TRBJ2-6
V: TRBV7-3
length: 17
size: .
D: .
DNA: TGTGCCAGCGGCCCCTCCGGGGGTAAATCCGGGGCCAACGTCCTGACTTTC
CDR3: CASGPSGGKSGANVLTF

J: TRBJ2-1
V: TRBV7-2
length: 15
size: few
D: .
DNA: TGTGCCAGCAGCTTAGGGGGGGCGTACCCCAATGAGCAGTTCTTC
CDR3: CASSLGGAYPNEQFF

J: TRBJ2-3
V: TRBV27
length: 22
size: .
D: TRBD2
DNA: TGTGCCAGCAGCCCGATCCATCCGGGACTAGCGGTCCTGGGGGGGAGCACAGATACGCAGTATTTT
CDR3: CASSPIHPGLAVLGGSTDTQYF

J: TRBJ1-1
V: TRBV7-8
length: 15
size: many
D: TRBD1
DNA: TGTGCCAGCAGCTTGAGAGGACAGGCGAACACTGAAGCTTTCTTT
CDR3: CASSLRGQANTEAFF

J: TRBJ2-7
V: TRBV5-6
length: 14
size: .
D: .
DNA: TGTGCCAGCAGCCCCCACGGGTTCTCCTACGAGCAGTACTTC
CDR3: CASSPHGFSYEQYF

J: TRBJ2-5
V: TRBV7-9
length: 16
size: many
D: TRBD2
DNA: TGTGCCAGCAGCTTAATGGGACTAGCGGGGGAAGAGACCCAGTACTTC
CDR3: CASSLMGLAGEETQYF

J: TRBJ1-1
V: TRBV6-2/TRBV6-3
length: 15
size: few
D: .
DNA: TGTGCCAGCAGCCCGGGCATGACCCCGCGGGGTGAAGCTTTCTTT
CDR3: CASSPGMTPRGEAFF

J: TRBJ2-7
V: TRBV7-9
length: 14
size: .
D: TRBD1
DNA: TGTGCCAGCAGCTTATCACAGGGGGCGAACGAGCAGTACTTC
CDR3: CASSLSQGANEQYF

J: TRBJ2-6
V: TRBV7-8
length: 17
size: few
D: .
DNA: TGTGCCAGCAGAAGACAGGTGGCCCTCTCTGGGGCCAACGTCCTGACTTTC
CDR3: CASRRQVALSGANVLTF

J: TRBJ2-1
V: TRBV28
length: 16
size: .
D: TRBD1
DNA: TGTGCCAGCAGTTTTCATGGACAGGGTATGGTAAATGAGCAGTTCTTC
CDR3: CASSFHGQGMVNEQFF

J: TRBJ2-1
V: TRBV7-2
length: 14
size: .
D: .
DNA: TGTGCCAGCAGCTTGGAGGGGTACGCCAATGAGCAGTTCTTC
CDR3: CASSLEGYANEQFF

J: TRBJ2-7
V: TRBV6-1
length: 15
size: .
D: .
DNA: TGTGCCAGCAGTGAAGGGGACGGCAGCTCCTACGAGCAGTACTTC
CDR3: CASSEGDGSSYEQYF

J: TRBJ1-1
V: TRBV7-6
length: 15
size: few
D: TRBD1
DNA: TGTGCCAGCAGCGGAGGACAGGGAGGGGACACTGAAGCTTTCTTT
CDR3: CASSGGQGGDTEAFF

J: TRBJ2-1
V: TRBV20-1
length: 14
size: few
D: .
DNA: TGCAGTGCTCCGCGCGGGGGCTCTTACAATGAGCAGTTCTTC
CDR3: CSAPRGGSYNEQFF

J: TRBJ2-1
V: TRBV9
length: 14
size: few
D: .
DNA: TGTGCCAGCAGCGGTAGTGGTAGCGGCAATGAGCAGTTCTTC
CDR3: CASSGSGSGNEQFF

J: TRBJ2-7
V: TRBV7-9
length: 14
size: .
D: .
DNA: TGTGCCAGCAGCACACCGGGACACCCTTGGGAGCAGTACTTC
CDR3: CASSTPGHPWEQYF

J: TRBJ1-5
V: TRBV15
length: 12
size: few
D: .
DNA: TGTGCCACGAGGAATGGCAATCAGCCCCAGCATTTT
CDR3: CATRNGNQPQHF

J: TRBJ2-3
V: TRBV7-9
length: 14
size: .
D: .
DNA: TGTGCCAGCAGCGCGGGACTTGGCACAGATACGCAGTATTTT
CDR3: CASSAGLGTDTQYF